Presented here are 19 T cell receptor beta chains from one specimen sequenced in a study of blood T cells in healthy people across ages. PCR was performed a second time for about 7 to 11 cycles using a sample-barcoded 5' primer and a J-beta primer mix. TCRdb fed the 5' RACE reads into MiXCR, producing one record per CDR3 protein. The repertoire includes 1.4 million or so distinct CDR3 sequences, about 45% of them detected once, and approximately 4.1% sits in the top ten. Material: blood. These receptors were collected from a woman in her late teens or twenties in good health.

This clonotype came up many times. This chain connects TRBV4-3 to TRBJ1-2; a possible D gene is TRBD1 (5 bases). From germline, CDR1 is LGHNA and CDR2 YSLEER. Trimming took 2 bases from V and 7 from J, leaving 20 bases between them. The CDR3 sequence is 16 residues long. The CDR3 is CASSQSGPTNYRGYTF. CDR3 sequence (DNA): TGCGCCAGCAGCCAATCGGGACCGACTAACTATCGTGGCTACACCTTC.

The V gene is TRBV4-3, the J gene TRBJ2-1, with TRBD2 as a possible D gene (6 bases). Germline V gene data show CDR1 as LGHNA and CDR2 as YSLEER. The ends were cut back, 1 base at V and 8 bases at J, with 15 bases in the middle. CDR3 length equals 15 residues. CDR3 coding DNA: TGCGCCAGCAGCCAAGGGGACTCCCTCTTGGATGAGCAGTTCTTC. Translated: CASSQGDSLLDEQFF.

In its sample, this clonotype was seen a few times. The chain employs TRBV7-9 and TRBJ2-1, with 15 bases that match TRBD2. There are 18 residues in the CDR3. The V gene end was trimmed by 1 base and the J gene end by 12 bases; junction bases not matched to a gene: 13. Germline CDR1 is SEHNR and CDR2 is FQNEAQ (reference sequence). This CDR3 reads CASSLGTSGRAVFIWQFF. In nucleotides, the CDR3 is TGTGCCAGCAGCTTAGGGACTAGCGGGAGGGCCGTATTTATCTGGCAGTTCTTC.

The table lists this clonotype with a count of one. Germline is not matched at one junction end, which may reflect a read error. The V and J genes are TRBV4-3 and TRBJ2-1; weak D call: TRBD2 (5 bases). Germline CDR1 is LGHNA and CDR2 is YSLEER. The CDR3 contains 15 residues. This CDR3 reads CASSQDPGSYNVQFF. Written as DNA, the CDR3 is TGCGCCAGCAGCCAAGATCCGGGATCCTACAATGTGCAGTTCTTC.

V gene TRBV4-3 combines with J gene TRBJ2-5, with TRBD2 matching 8 bases. J was trimmed by 4 bases and V by 5 bases; bases with no gene match: 12. The CDR3 is 16 residues long. Germline-derived CDR1 and CDR2 are LGHNA and YSLEER. CDR3 in DNA: TGCGCCAGCAGCGTACTCTCCGGGACTAGGGCAGAGACCCAGTACTTC. This sequence encodes CASSVLSGTRAETQYF.

The chain's CDR3 is CASNTFGAALNTGELFF. The CDR3 region has the DNA TGTGCCAGCAACACCTTTGGGGCAGCCCTCAACACCGGGGAGCTGTTTTTT. The chain carries TRBV11-1 and TRBJ2-2; tentatively, D is TRBD1 (5 bases). V lost 7 bases and J 2 bases, leaving 20 bases between the germline ends. CDR1 and CDR2 from the germline V gene are SGHAT and FQDESV (reference sequence). The CDR3 is 17 amino acids.

The table lists this clonotype with a few counts. This chain links TRBV24-1 with TRBJ2-3; no clear D. The CDR3 loop spans 14 amino acids. Trimming left V 0 bases short and J 1 base short, with 4 bases between. CDR1 is KGHDR and CDR2 is SFDVKD in the germline V gene. For the CDR3, the DNA is TGTGCCACCAGTGATTTGTCCCGCACAGATACGCAGTATTTT. Amino acids: CATSDLSRTDTQYF.

The J gene is TRBJ2-5, the V gene TRBV10-1; D may correspond to TRBD1 or TRBD2 (5 bases each). The V gene's germline CDR1 is WNHNN and CDR2 SYGVQD (reference sequence). The CDR3 is 14 residues long. V was clipped by 11 bases and J by 5 bases, with 21 bases between them. CDR3 in DNA: TGCGCCGGACTTACGAGGGGAAATACGGAGACCCAGTACTTC. Residues: CAGLTRGNTETQYF.

This clonotype was counted only a few times. The rearrangement links TRBV29-1 to TRBJ2-1; D gene uncertain. Trimming took 5 bases from V and 1 from J, leaving 9 bases between them. The CDR3 extends over 13 amino acids. CDR1 and CDR2 from the germline V gene are SQVTM and ANQGSEA. For the CDR3, the DNA is TGCAGCGTTCTTGAGGTATCCTACAATGAGCAGTTCTTC. It is translated as CSVLEVSYNEQFF.

This clonotype was observed once. The chain carries TRBV9 and TRBJ1-5; no reliable D call. The CDR3 loop spans 13 amino acids. Per the germline V gene, CDR1 is SGDLS and CDR2 is YYNGEE. V lost 4 bases and J 3 bases, leaving 8 bases between the germline ends. The CDR3: CASSKGVNQPQHF. The CDR3 nucleotides are TGTGCCAGCAGCAAGGGAGTCAATCAGCCCCAGCATTTT.

The chain has TRBV27 and TRBJ2-7; 8 bases fit TRBD1. This CDR3 spans 15 amino acids. Germline CDR1 and CDR2: MNHEY and SMNVEV (reference sequence). J gave up 2 bases and V 4 bases, and 7 bases lay outside the gene matches. The DNA for the CDR3 is TGTGCCAGCAGTTATCAGGGACAGGTGACCTACGAGCAGTACTTC. Translation: CASSYQGQVTYEQYF.

The V call is TRBV4-1, the J call TRBJ2-2, with 7 bases that match TRBD2. Unmatched junction bases numbered 13, after V lost 1 base and J lost 2 bases. Germline V gene data show CDR1 as MGHRA and CDR2 as YSYEKL. This CDR3 comprises 19 residues. Here the CDR3 DNA reads TGCGCCAGCAGCCAAGTTTCCTACTCGGGCGGGGGAAACACCGGGGAGCTGTTTTTT. Translated, it gives CASSQVSYSGGGNTGELFF.

This CDR3 is CSVAPGRSDTQYF. The DNA for the CDR3 is TGCAGCGTTGCCCCCGGGAGGTCAGATACGCAGTATTTT. The rearrangement joins TRBV29-1 to TRBJ2-3; TRBD2 agrees at 7 bases. The CDR3 runs to 13 residues. The germline V gene encodes CDR1 SQVTM and CDR2 ANQGSEA. The V segment lost 4 bases and the J segment 4 bases; nucleotides outside the gene matches: 5.

The V call is TRBV6-5, the J call TRBJ1-6, with 8 bases fitting TRBD1. Per the germline V gene, CDR1 is MNHEY and CDR2 is SVGAGI. The CDR3 is 16 amino acids. Trimming cost V 0 bases and J 7 bases; bases outside gene matches: 5. The CDR3 is CASSYSNRGNNSPLHF. CDR3 DNA sequence: TGTGCCAGCAGTTACTCAAACAGGGGGAACAATTCACCCCTCCACTTT.

The chain carries TRBV21-1 and TRBJ1-1; the table's D gene call, TRBD1, was not cross checked with the DNA. TRBV21-1 is an annotated pseudogene. This CDR3 contains 16 residues. CDR3 amino acids: CASRRDRGLGNTEAFF. The DNA for the CDR3 is TGTGCCAGCAGAAGGGACAGGGGGCTTGGGAACACTGAAGCTTTCTTT.

The CDR3, as DNA: TGCGCCAGCAGCCCACTAGCGGGGGCCTCCAATGAGCAGTACTTC. This codes for CASSPLAGASNEQYF. The rearrangement uses TRBV4-1 and TRBJ2-7, with 11 bases matching TRBD2. The CDR3 has 15 amino acids. V lost 4 bases, J lost 7 bases, and 9 bases stayed unmatched. Germline V gene sequence: CDR1 MGHRA, CDR2 YSYEKL.

The chain is built from TRBV7-2 and TRBJ2-5; tentatively, D is TRBD2 (7 bases). The germline V and J ends were trimmed by 1 base and 11 bases, with 23 bases remaining between them. The V gene's germline CDR1 is SGHTA and CDR2 FQGNSA. The CDR3 consists of 16 residues. Here the CDR3 DNA reads TGTGCCAGCAGCTTAGTGGGCGGGGGCCCATGGTATGAGCAGTACTTC. It translates to CASSLVGGGPWYEQYF.

This chain joins TRBV9 and TRBJ2-1; TRBD2 aligns across 12 bases. The CDR3 contains 17 residues. Germline V gene data show CDR1 as SGDLS and CDR2 as YYNGEE. The V segment lost 0 bases and the J segment 9 bases; nucleotides outside the gene matches: 10. CDR3 bases: TGTGCCAGCAGCGTAGAAGATAAGACTAGCGGGGGTAGTGAGCAGTTCTTC. This translates into CASSVEDKTSGGSEQFF.

The chain couples TRBV5-1 to TRBJ2-6; a weak D match, TRBD2 (5 bases). The CDR3 spans 15 residues. Per the germline V gene, CDR1 is SGHRS and CDR2 is YFSETQ. The V and J ends lost 4 bases and 0 bases respectively, with 8 bases between them. The CDR3 reads CASSAGVSGANVLTF. CDR3 DNA: TGCGCCAGCAGCGCCGGGGTCTCTGGGGCCAACGTCCTGACTTTC. The whole variable domain, filled in from reference TRBV5-1 and TRBJ2-6, reads KAGVTQTPRYLIKTRGQQVTLSCSPISGHRSVSWYQQTPGQGLQFLFEYFSETQRNKGNFPGRFSGRQFSNSRSEMNVSTLELGDSALYLCASSAGVSGANVLTFGAGSRLTVL.